The entry that follows covers one T cell receptor beta chain sequence. Its target is not known. Trimming shortened V by 3 bases and J by 5 bases, and 16 bases separated the two germline ends. CDR3 size: 15 residues. Germline V gives CDR1 SGHAT, CDR2 FQNNGV. An assay was performed, and its level was deep. Sorted-subset replicate PCR reactions were performed with about 190 ng DNA, corresponding to 25,000 to 35,000 T cell genomes. In the source study's methods: ImmunoSEQ supplied junction-only sequences lacking quality scores, so filtering was different. Clones were read by immunoSEQ multiplex PCR, and TCRdb kept only the in-frame ones, dropping some. D and trimming were read from the DNA, whereas the V and J calls and clone size are those reported in that table. The sample has some 380,000 clones; around 96% are singletons. These data are taken from a study of shared clonotypes between healthy human individuals. Notes on the study in general: Some naive CD4 clonotypes, roughly 4.7%, turned up in common across a handful of donors.

This chain uses TRBV11-2 with TRBJ2-5; D uncertain. The clonotype originates from a man aged 25-45 years in good health. The sample consisted of memory CD8+ T cells sorted from blood. Indicated subset: CD45RO+ cells pooled with CCR7-negative TemRA cells. CDR3 nucleotide sequence: TGTGCCAGCAGCTTTGCTTTAGCTAGTGTGGAGACCCAGTACTTC. Translating it yields CASSFALASVETQYF.